This T cell receptor (beta chain) was observed in a study of blood T cell repertoires in COVID-19. Looking at the study overall: The United States, Italy and Spain provided the acute and convalescent COVID-19 samples. T cells, B-cell-depleted T cells, or PBMCs provided the cDNA or gDNA that served as material.

Sequencing was performed with immunoSEQ multiplex PCR; in TCRdb, only in-frame clones are kept and a portion is missing. Here the sample spans 100,000 to 120,000 clones, approximately 90% being singletons. This CDR3 is built from 17 residues. The specimen was peripheral blood. The J gene is TRBJ1-2, the V gene TRBV21-1; the D segment call TRBD1 is taken from the table without a DNA check. TRBV21-1 is assigned pseudogene status. The clonotype comes from a woman aged 45-60 years with acute or convalescent COVID-19. DNA of the CDR3: TGTGCCAGCAGCAAAGCCGATCCGGGACAGCCTAACTATGGCTACACCTTC. Its protein is CASSKADPGQPNYGYTF.